This T cell receptor (beta chain) was captured by sequencing in a study of blood T cell repertoires in COVID-19. About the study: PBMCs, B-cell-depleted T cells, or T cells provided the cDNA or gDNA that made up the material.

The J segment lost 6 bases and the V segment lost 3 bases, leaving 3 bases of the junction unmatched. CDR3 length: 14 residues. Germline CDR1 reads SGHRS; CDR2 reads YFSETQ. Only in-frame clones appear in the TCRdb table, and some are missing; sequencing was by immunoSEQ multiplex PCR. The sample holds 250,000 to 300,000 clones, around nine tenths seen once. The chain is built from TRBV5-1 and TRBJ2-2, with 9 bases lining up with TRBD2. The sequencing input was peripheral blood. The sequence derives from a woman in her thirties with COVID-19, enrolled during active disease. The CDR3 nucleotides read TGCGCCAGCAGCTCTAGCGGGACTGCCGGGGAGCTGTTTTTT. Translation: CASSSSGTAGELFF.